This T cell receptor (beta chain) was identified in a study of blood T cell repertoires in COVID-19. Germline loops: CDR1 MNHEY, CDR2 SVGAGI. The V gene end was trimmed by 8 bases and the J gene end by 6 bases; junction bases not matched to a gene: 6. The CDR3 loop spans 15 amino acids. The data were produced by immunoSEQ multiplex PCR, yet TCRdb's version contains in-frame clones alone and is incomplete. The sample has more than 200,000 clones; around nine tenths are singletons. The genes are TRBV6-5 and TRBJ2-1; 14 bases map to TRBD2. The sample was peripheral blood. The sequence derives from a man younger than 30 with active or convalescent COVID-19. Here the CDR3 reads CASRLGLAGVNEQFF. The CDR3 DNA is TGTGCCAGCCGTCTGGGACTAGCGGGAGTCAATGAGCAGTTCTTC.